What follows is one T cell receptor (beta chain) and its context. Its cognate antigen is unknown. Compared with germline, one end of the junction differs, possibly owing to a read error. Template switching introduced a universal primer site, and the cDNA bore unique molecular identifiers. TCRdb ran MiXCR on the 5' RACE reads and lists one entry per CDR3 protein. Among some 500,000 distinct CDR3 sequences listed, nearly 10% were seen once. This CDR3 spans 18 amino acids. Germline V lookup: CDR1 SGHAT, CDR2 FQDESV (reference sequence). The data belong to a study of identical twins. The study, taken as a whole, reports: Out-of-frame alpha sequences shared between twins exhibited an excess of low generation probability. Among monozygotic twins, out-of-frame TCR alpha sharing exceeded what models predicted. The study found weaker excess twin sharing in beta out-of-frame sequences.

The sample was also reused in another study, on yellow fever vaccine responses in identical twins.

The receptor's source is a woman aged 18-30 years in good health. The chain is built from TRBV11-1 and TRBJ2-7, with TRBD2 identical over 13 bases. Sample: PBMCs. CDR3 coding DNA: TGTACCAGCAGCTTATGGGGACTAGCGGGACATCTATCCTACGAGCAGTACTTC. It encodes CTSSLWGLAGHLSYEQYF.